Listed below are T cell receptor beta chains from one sample, sequenced in a study of blood T cell repertoires in COVID-19. The protocol was immunoSEQ multiplex PCR, while the TCRdb copy is restricted to in-frame clones and leaves out a portion. The sample holds more than 250,000 clones; more than 85% are singletons and the top ten take less than 20%. Sequenced input: PBMCs or T cells enriched from blood (not recorded which). The receptors were sampled from a woman younger than 45 who had recovered from COVID-19. Both conserved end residues are part of each CDR3. Each record gives: J gene, D gene, clone size, V gene, CDR3 DNA, CDR3 protein. A D gene is named only where the DNA matches it firmly. Clone size is given for some rows only: seen once, a few or many times, or a class if the clone is expanded.

TRBJ2-5,TRBD2,-,TRBV20-1,TGCAGTGCTAGTCGGCGGGAGTTATTTGAGACCCAGTACTTC,CSASRRELFETQYF
TRBJ1-1,TRBD1,-,TRBV19,TGTGCCAGTAGTACTTCAGGGGGTTTGGTGAACACTGAAGCTTTCTTT,CASSTSGGLVNTEAFF
TRBJ2-7,TRBD1,-,TRBV6-5,TGTGCCGGCCGAGGACAGGGGGCCTACGAGCAGTACTTC,CAGRGQGAYEQYF
TRBJ2-5,-,-,TRBV11-3,TGTGCCAGCAGCTTAGGTCTCGGGAGCGGAGAGACCCAGTACTTC,CASSLGLGSGETQYF
TRBJ1-5,-,-,TRBV6-1,TGTGCCAGCAGTGAAAGCGGAATTAGCTACAATCAGCCCCAGCATTTT,CASSESGISYNQPQHF
TRBJ1-3,-,-,TRBV2,TGTGCCAGTCGCGGGGGTGCAGACACCATATATTTT,CASRGGADTIYF
TRBJ2-5,TRBD1,-,TRBV9,TGTGCCAGCAGCGTTCTTGGGACAGGTAGTGAGACCCAGTACTTC,CASSVLGTGSETQYF
TRBJ1-2,-,-,TRBV6-1,TGTGCCAGCAGTGAAGGTTTCCTACCCTCTGATGGCTACACCTTC,CASSEGFLPSDGYTF
TRBJ1-2,-,-,TRBV7-3,TGTGCCAGCAGCTTGCACCGGGACTCCCCGGGCTACACCTTC,CASSLHRDSPGYTF
TRBJ2-3,-,-,TRBV30,TGTGCCTGGACCCCCGGGGGAAGCCCAGATACGCAGTATTTT,CAWTPGGSPDTQYF
TRBJ2-5,TRBD2,once,TRBV11-1,TGTGCCAGCAGCTCCTCGGGACTAGCGAGGAAAGAGACCCAGTACTTC,CASSSSGLARKETQYF
TRBJ1-3,TRBD1,-,TRBV7-9,TGTGCCAGCAGCACGTCGACAGGGTTCTCTGGAAACACCATATATTTT,CASSTSTGFSGNTIYF
TRBJ1-2,-,-,TRBV20-1,TGCAGTGCTACTCCGGGGTATGGCTACACCTTC,CSATPGYGYTF
TRBJ1-2,TRBD1,-,TRBV19,TGTGCCAGTAGTATCGGCAGGGGGTTTGGCTACACCTTC,CASSIGRGFGYTF
TRBJ1-1,-,once,TRBV6-5,TGTGCCAGCACTGCGGTGAACACTGAAGCTTTCTTT,CASTAVNTEAFF
TRBJ2-1,TRBD1,once,TRBV27,TGTGCCAGCAGTTTATCGTACAGGGGGCGCACTGAGCAGTTCTTC,CASSLSYRGRTEQFF
TRBJ1-1,-,-,TRBV19,TGTGCCAGTAGTACAGGGAGGGACACTGAAGCTTTCTTT,CASSTGRDTEAFF
TRBJ2-7,TRBD2,-,TRBV7-2,TGTGCCAGCAGCCCCGCCGGCGGGAGTAACGAGCAGTACTTC,CASSPAGGSNEQYF
TRBJ1-2,-,once,TRBV9,TGTGCCAGCAGCGTAGGTGGGGGCCACTATGGCTACACCTTC,CASSVGGGHYGYTF
TRBJ2-1,TRBD2,-,TRBV9,TGTGCCAGCAGCGTAGGTACTAGCGGGAGGCAGGGGGAGCAGTTCTTC,CASSVGTSGRQGEQFF
TRBJ2-7,TRBD1,-,TRBV28,TGTGCCAGCAGTCGGACAGGGATCGAGCAGTACTTC,CASSRTGIEQYF
TRBJ2-7,-,-,TRBV4-1,TGCGCCAGCAGCCAAGGATCAGGGCAGTACGAGCAGTACTTC,CASSQGSGQYEQYF
TRBJ1-1,TRBD1,-,TRBV6-5,TGTGCCAGCTCCAAGGGGGCATTTGAAGCTTTCTTT,CASSKGAFEAFF
TRBJ1-6,TRBD1,-,TRBV27,TGTGCCAGCAGTCCCCTGACAGGGCTGGGTTCACCCCTCCACTTT,CASSPLTGLGSPLHF
TRBJ2-6,-,-,TRBV4-3,TGCGCCAGCAGCCAAGCTGCCGGGATCAGTGGGGCCAACGTCCTGACTTTC,CASSQAAGISGANVLTF
TRBJ2-6,-,-,TRBV28,TGTGCCAGCAGTCCCCGTGCTTGGAGCTCTGGGGCCAACGTCCTGACTTTC,CASSPRAWSSGANVLTF
TRBJ2-7,TRBD2,once,TRBV29-1,TGCAGCGCTGGCCTAGGACTAGCGGGGTCCTACGAGCAGTACTTC,CSAGLGLAGSYEQYF
TRBJ2-7,TRBD1,once,TRBV6-2/TRBV6-3,TGTGCCAGCAGTACTACTCAGGGGGCCGCAAACTACGAGCAGTACTTC,CASSTTQGAANYEQYF
TRBJ2-5,-,-,TRBV5-4,TGTGCCAGCAGCTCGGGACAAGCCAGAGAGACCCAGTACTTC,CASSSGQARETQYF
TRBJ1-4,-,-,TRBV7-2,TGTGCCAGCAGCTTAAGGGGGACGGGTAATGAAAAACTGTTTTTT,CASSLRGTGNEKLFF
TRBJ1-6,-,-,TRBV7-2,TGTGCCAGCAGCTTATTGCGGGGGTTACGCTCACCCCTCCACTTT,CASSLLRGLRSPLHF
TRBJ2-7,-,-,TRBV29-1,TGCAGCGTTGAAGATGCGGACGAGCAGTACTTC,CSVEDADEQYF
TRBJ1-5,TRBD1,-,TRBV5-5,TGTGCCAGCAGCCGACAGGGTAAAGGGCAGCCCCAGCATTTT,CASSRQGKGQPQHF
TRBJ1-2,-,-,TRBV7-2,TGTGCCAGCAGCTTAGCCGCGGGGTATGGCTACACCTTC,CASSLAAGYGYTF
TRBJ2-7,-,-,TRBV7-9,TGTGCCAGCAGCTTAGCTGGCAGGGCATCCTACGAGCAGTACTTC,CASSLAGRASYEQYF
TRBJ1-2,-,-,TRBV7-9,TGTGCCAGCAGCTTATACGGAGTGAGGGGCTACACCTTC,CASSLYGVRGYTF
TRBJ1-1,-,once,TRBV13,TGTGCCAGCAGCCCCCCAGGGAGGGGCGAAGCTTTCTTT,CASSPPGRGEAFF
TRBJ2-2,-,-,TRBV10-1,TGCGCCAGCAGTGAGAAGGAGAGGAGGGGAAACACCGGGGAGCTGTTTTTT,CASSEKERRGNTGELFF
TRBJ2-2,-,-,TRBV25-1,TGTGCTTATGCAATCAGGACCGGGGAGCTGTTTTTT,CAYAIRTGELFF
TRBJ1-1,TRBD1,-,TRBV28,TGTGCCAGCAGTTTCATCGGCAGGGGGCTTACTATGAACACTGAAGCTTTCTTT,CASSFIGRGLTMNTEAFF
TRBJ1-5,-,-,TRBV7-2,TGTGCCAGCAGCTTAGAGGGGTTTCAGCCCCAGCATTTT,CASSLEGFQPQHF
TRBJ2-3,TRBD1,-,TRBV29-1,TGCAGCGGCGTGGGACAGGGGGCTTCGGATACGCAGTATTTT,CSGVGQGASDTQYF
TRBJ1-1,TRBD1,-,TRBV30,TGTGCCTGGAGCACAGGGGGCGGTTTGAACACTGAAGCTTTCTTT,CAWSTGGGLNTEAFF
TRBJ1-3,-,-,TRBV7-2,TGTGCCAGCAGCTCCGTACGCAGGGGCGGAAACACCATATATTTT,CASSSVRRGGNTIYF
TRBJ1-2,-,-,TRBV6-4,TGTGCCAGCAGTGACATACAGGGATATGGCTACACCTTC,CASSDIQGYGYTF
TRBJ1-2,-,-,TRBV28,TGTGCCAGCAGTTTGCTCGGACAGAACTATGGCTACACCTTC,CASSLLGQNYGYTF